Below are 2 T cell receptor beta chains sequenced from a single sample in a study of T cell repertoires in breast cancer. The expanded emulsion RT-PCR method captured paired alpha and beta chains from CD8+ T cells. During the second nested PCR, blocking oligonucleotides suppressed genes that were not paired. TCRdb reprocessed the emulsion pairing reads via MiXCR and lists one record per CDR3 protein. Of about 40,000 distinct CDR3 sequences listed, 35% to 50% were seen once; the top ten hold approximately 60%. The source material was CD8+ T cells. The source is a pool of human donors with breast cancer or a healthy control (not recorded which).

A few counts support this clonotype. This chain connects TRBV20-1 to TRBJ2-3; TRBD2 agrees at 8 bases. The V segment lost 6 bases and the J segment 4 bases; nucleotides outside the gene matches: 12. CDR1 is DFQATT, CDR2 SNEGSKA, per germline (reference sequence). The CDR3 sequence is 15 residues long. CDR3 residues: CSASRSGGPADTQYF. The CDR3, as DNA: TGCAGTGCCTCCAGGTCGGGAGGGCCCGCAGATACGCAGTATTTT.

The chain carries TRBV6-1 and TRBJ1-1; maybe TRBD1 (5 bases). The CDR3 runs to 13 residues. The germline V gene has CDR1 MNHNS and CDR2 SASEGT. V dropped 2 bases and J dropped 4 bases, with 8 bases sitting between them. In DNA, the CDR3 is TGTGCCAGCAGTGAATTCCAGGGCACTGAAGCTTTCTTT. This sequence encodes CASSEFQGTEAFF.